Listed below are T cell receptor beta chains from one sample, sequenced in a study of T cell changes during pregnancy in multiple sclerosis. The method was immunoSEQ multiplex PCR; TCRdb's version includes in-frame clones alone and lacks a portion of them. The table records 30,000 or so clones, 85% to 90% of them present only once. The sample consisted of CD4+ T cells from peripheral blood mononuclear cells, taken in the first trimester of pregnancy. The source is a female donor in good health, enrolled as a control in a pregnancy study. The CDR3 runs from the conserved cysteine through the conserved F or W. A D gene is named only where the DNA matches it firmly. Clone size appears in some rows only: once, few, many, or a class for an expanded clone.

TRBJ1-1 | - | TRBV11-1 | - | CASSLIGTRVNTEAFF | TGTGCCAGCAGCCTAATCGGGACAAGGGTGAACACTGAAGCTTTCTTT
TRBJ2-3 | TRBD2 | TRBV12-5 | - | CASGFTGLAGTDTQYF | TGTGCTAGTGGTTTCACGGGACTAGCGGGCACAGATACGCAGTATTTT
TRBJ1-4 | - | TRBV19 | - | CASSIGQAKGEKLFF | TGTGCCAGTAGTATAGGACAGGCAAAGGGAGAAAAACTGTTTTTT
TRBJ2-3 | TRBD2 | TRBV7-2 | - | CASSSTSGGAWTQYF | TGTGCCAGCAGCTCGACTAGCGGGGGGGCGTGGACGCAGTATTTT
TRBJ2-5 | TRBD2 | TRBV7-2 | - | CASSWGIAGRGQETQYF | TGTGCCAGCAGCTGGGGGATAGCGGGGAGGGGCCAAGAGACCCAGTACTTC
TRBJ2-3 | - | TRBV6-5 | - | CASSYEVYTDTQYF | TGTGCCAGCAGTTATGAGGTTTACACAGATACGCAGTATTTT
TRBJ1-6 | TRBD1 | TRBV27 | - | CASSLTGLGNSPLHF | TGTGCCAGCAGTCTGACAGGGCTGGGGAATTCACCCCTCCACTTT
TRBJ1-1 | TRBD1 | TRBV27 | - | CASSQGQINTEAFF | TGTGCCAGCAGCCAGGGACAGATAAACACTGAAGCTTTCTTT
TRBJ2-7 | - | TRBV11-3 | - | CASSLVGAHEQYF | TGTGCCAGCAGCCTGGTAGGGGCCCACGAGCAGTACTTC
TRBJ2-7 | TRBD2 | TRBV4-1 | - | CASSQGLAVYEQYF | TGCGCCAGCAGCCAAGGACTAGCGGTCTACGAGCAGTACTTC
TRBJ2-2 | - | TRBV7-2 | - | CASSLAGGTGELFF | TGTGCCAGCAGCTTAGCGGGGGGAACCGGGGAGCTGTTTTTT
TRBJ2-3 | TRBD2 | TRBV7-8 | - | CASSLRLAGGLTDTQYF | TGTGCCAGCAGCCTTCGACTAGCGGGGGGGCTAACAGATACGCAGTATTTT
TRBJ2-2 | - | TRBV7-9 | - | CASSLAWFRDTYTGELFF | TGTGCCAGCAGCTTAGCGTGGTTTCGGGACACTTACACCGGGGAGCTGTTTTTT
TRBJ1-1 | TRBD1 | TRBV30 | - | CAWSVTGGRTEAFF | TGTGCCTGGAGCGTCACAGGGGGCCGAACTGAAGCTTTCTTT
TRBJ2-3 | - | TRBV30 | - | CAWSVLSSITDTQYF | TGTGCCTGGAGTGTACTGAGCTCTATCACAGATACGCAGTATTTT
TRBJ2-3 | TRBD2 | TRBV6-1 | - | CASSGGLAGGGNTQYF | TGTGCCAGCAGTGGTGGACTAGCGGGGGGCGGTAATACGCAGTATTTT
TRBJ1-2 | - | TRBV10-3 | - | CATRGGPGHYGYTF | TGTGCCACACGGGGGGGGCCTGGGCACTATGGCTACACCTTC
TRBJ2-2 | TRBD2 | TRBV4-3 | - | CASRLAGNTGELFF | TGCGCCAGCAGACTAGCGGGGAACACCGGGGAGCTGTTTTTT
TRBJ1-2 | TRBD1 | TRBV30 | - | CACPRTGVYAGYTF | TGTGCCTGTCCCCGGACAGGGGTGTACGCTGGCTACACCTTC
TRBJ2-2 | TRBD1 | TRBV5-1 | - | CASSWDRGAVGELFF | TGCGCCAGCAGCTGGGACAGGGGAGCGGTCGGGGAGCTGTTTTTT
TRBJ1-5 | - | TRBV4-1 | - | CASSQASNQPQHF | TGCGCCAGCAGCCAAGCAAGCAATCAGCCCCAGCATTTT
TRBJ1-2 | - | TRBV7-2 | once | CASSQPGEIYGYTF | TGTGCCAGCAGCCAACCTGGGGAGATCTATGGCTACACCTTC
TRBJ2-7 | - | TRBV7-6 | - | CASSPKYRESLYEQYF | TGTGCCAGCAGTCCCAAGTACAGGGAGAGCCTCTACGAGCAGTACTTC
TRBJ2-5 | TRBD2 | TRBV4-1 | - | CASSHYQRGQETQYF | TGCGCCAGCAGCCATTACCAGCGGGGTCAAGAGACCCAGTACTTC
TRBJ2-7 | TRBD1 | TRBV7-2 | - | CASSLGQGVGYEQYF | TGTGCCAGCAGCCTAGGACAGGGTGTAGGGTACGAGCAGTACTTC
TRBJ2-1 | - | TRBV19 | - | CASSPEYNEQFF | TGTGCCAGTAGTCCCGAGTACAATGAGCAGTTCTTC
TRBJ2-5 | - | TRBV12-5 | once | CASGLGSRGIGETQYF | TGTGCTAGTGGTTTAGGGTCCCGGGGGATCGGGGAGACCCAGTACTTC
TRBJ1-3 | TRBD1 | TRBV6-4 | - | CASSVDRGAGNTIYF | TGTGCCAGCAGTGTTGACAGGGGTGCTGGAAACACCATATATTTT
TRBJ2-3 | TRBD1 | TRBV4-3 | - | CASSQDSRGRLDTQYF | TGCGCCAGCAGCCAAGATAGCAGGGGGCGCTTGGATACGCAGTATTTT
TRBJ2-1 | TRBD1 | TRBV5-1 | - | CASSFISVGQGTREQFF | TGCGCCAGCAGCTTTATTTCCGTGGGACAGGGGACTCGTGAGCAGTTCTTC
TRBJ2-3 | TRBD2 | TRBV5-1 | once | CASTNGLAGGTSTDTQYF | TGCGCCAGCACCAACGGACTAGCGGGGGGGACTAGCACAGATACGCAGTATTTT
TRBJ2-3 | - | TRBV5-5 | - | CASSLDIQGYTDTQYF | TGTGCCAGCAGCTTGGATATACAGGGATACACAGATACGCAGTATTTT
TRBJ1-1 | - | TRBV27 | - | CASSLSQGNLAEAFF | TGTGCCAGCAGTTTATCGCAGGGGAACTTGGCTGAAGCTTTCTTT
TRBJ1-5 | - | TRBV5-6 | - | CASSLGTGIGNQPQHF | TGTGCCAGCAGCTTGGGTACGGGGATTGGCAATCAGCCCCAGCATTTT
TRBJ2-3 | - | TRBV6-4 | - | CASSLARGGTDTQYF | TGTGCCAGCAGTCTGGCGCGGGGTGGCACAGATACGCAGTATTTT
TRBJ1-2 | - | TRBV7-3 | - | CASSSRSGTLGGYTF | TGTGCCAGCAGCTCCCGATCTGGCACCCTCGGGGGCTACACCTTC
TRBJ1-5 | - | TRBV29-1 | - | CSVADGLLGNQPQHF | TGCAGCGTCGCGGACGGACTGCTGGGCAATCAGCCCCAGCATTTT
TRBJ2-5 | - | TRBV21-1 | - | CASSADRTQETQYF | TGTGCCAGCAGCGCAGACAGGACCCAAGAGACCCAGTACTTC
TRBJ1-3 | - | TRBV11-2 | - | CASRSQVSVGNTIYF | TGTGCCAGCAGGTCACAGGTATCGGTTGGAAACACCATATATTTT
TRBJ2-1 | TRBD1 | TRBV4-1 | - | CASSRGQGSYNEQFF | TGCGCCAGCAGCCGGGGACAGGGCTCCTACAATGAGCAGTTCTTC
TRBJ1-1 | - | TRBV7-9 | - | CASSPHRAKNTEAFF | TGTGCCAGCAGCCCACACAGGGCTAAGAACACTGAAGCTTTCTTT
TRBJ1-4 | TRBD1 | TRBV19 | - | CASMEDRVGEKLFF | TGTGCCAGTATGGAAGACAGGGTCGGTGAAAAACTGTTTTTT
TRBJ2-3 | TRBD2 | TRBV30 | - | CAWGVGLAGGGDTQYF | TGTGCCTGGGGTGTAGGGTTGGCGGGGGGGGGAGATACGCAGTATTTT
TRBJ1-2 | TRBD1 | TRBV5-3 | medium-sized | CARSLLSFRDSFRWGYTF | TGTGCCAGAAGCTTGTTATCATTCAGGGACAGCTTTCGTTGGGGCTACACCTTC
TRBJ1-5 | - | TRBV5-4 | - | CASSFQGIGNQPQHF | TGTGCCAGCAGCTTTCAGGGGATAGGCAATCAGCCCCAGCATTTT
TRBJ2-3 | - | TRBV21-1 | - | CASSSRAGGGTDTQYF | TGTGCCAGCAGCTCCCGAGCGGGGGGTGGCACAGATACGCAGTATTTT
TRBJ1-1 | - | TRBV19 | - | CASSGQGRGLPNTEAFF | TGTGCCAGTAGTGGCCAGGGCAGGGGCCTCCCTAACACTGAAGCTTTCTTT
TRBJ1-1 | - | TRBV7-6 | - | CASSLDVSTDGEAFF | TGTGCCAGCAGCTTAGATGTGAGTACTGATGGTGAAGCTTTCTTT
TRBJ2-3 | - | TRBV30 | - | CAWSKAGVTWDDTQYF | TGTGCCTGGAGTAAAGCAGGGGTCACCTGGGATGATACGCAGTATTTT
TRBJ2-3 | TRBD2 | TRBV7-3 | - | CASSRAGGSTDTQYF | TGTGCCAGCAGTAGGGCGGGAGGAAGCACAGATACGCAGTATTTT
TRBJ2-7 | TRBD1 | TRBV2 | - | CASVLDRNQHEQYF | TGTGCCAGCGTACTGGACAGGAATCAGCACGAGCAGTACTTC
TRBJ1-4 | - | TRBV7-2 | - | CASSLNGQGSEKLFF | TGTGCCAGCAGCTTAAACGGGCAGGGAAGTGAAAAACTGTTTTTT